Listed below are T cell receptor beta chains from one sample, sequenced in a study of blood T cell repertoires in COVID-19. Libraries were prepared by immunoSEQ multiplex PCR; TCRdb keeps only in-frame clonotypes and omits some of them. The sample has roughly 110,000 clones; roughly 82% are singletons. Sequencing used peripheral blood. All receptors derive from a woman aged 40 to 50 with acute or convalescent COVID-19. CDR3s include the opening cysteine and the closing phenylalanine or tryptophan. A D gene is named only where the DNA matches it firmly. Some rows mark clone size as missing; the rest say once, few, many or name a class of expanded clone.

V gene	D gene	J gene	clone size	CDR3 DNA	CDR3 protein
TRBV7-2	NA	TRBJ2-7	few	TGTGCCAGCAGCTTACGGTCGGAGTTCTCCTACGAGCAGTACTTC	CASSLRSEFSYEQYF
TRBV3-1/TRBV3-2	NA	TRBJ1-2	once	TGTGCCAGCAGCCAATACGGGGTACAGTATGGCTACACCTTC	CASSQYGVQYGYTF
TRBV3-1/TRBV3-2	TRBD2	TRBJ2-2	NA	TGTGCCAGCAGCTTAGCGGGGGGGAACACCGGGGAGCTGTTTTTT	CASSLAGGNTGELFF
TRBV7-9	TRBD1	TRBJ1-1	NA	TGTGCCAGCAGGTTAACAGGGGGCAGTGAAGCTTTCTTT	CASRLTGGSEAFF
TRBV9	NA	TRBJ1-1	few	TGTGCCAGCAGCCCCGGGGGTCTTGAAGCTTTCTTT	CASSPGGLEAFF
TRBV2	NA	TRBJ2-1	NA	TGTGCCAGCCAGCTCGGCGGGAACAATGAGCAGTTCTTC	CASQLGGNNEQFF
TRBV6-2/TRBV6-3	NA	TRBJ1-6	NA	TGTGCCAGCAGTTACGGGGCGAGGCAGTCTGCTACACCCCTCCACTTT	CASSYGARQSATPLHF
TRBV7-9	TRBD1	TRBJ1-2	NA	TGTGCCAGCAGCTCTGAGACAGGGACCTATGGCTACACCTTC	CASSSETGTYGYTF
TRBV6-5	NA	TRBJ1-1	few	TGTGCCAGCAGAACCGGGAGGAACACTGAAGCTTTCTTT	CASRTGRNTEAFF
TRBV9	TRBD1	TRBJ1-3	NA	TGTGCCAGCAGCGTAGCTATTCCACAGGGGGCAAACACCATATATTTT	CASSVAIPQGANTIYF
TRBV12-3/TRBV12-4	NA	TRBJ2-7	NA	TGTGCCAGCAGTCTACAGGGAATCTACGAGCAGTACTTC	CASSLQGIYEQYF
TRBV4-1	NA	TRBJ1-6	NA	TGCGCCAGCAGCCGCAAGCAGGAAAATAATTCACCCCTCCACTTT	CASSRKQENNSPLHF
TRBV2	NA	TRBJ1-6	once	TGTGCCAGCCGGAGGGGCTCCTATAATTCACCCCTCCACTTT	CASRRGSYNSPLHF
TRBV3-1/TRBV3-2	NA	TRBJ1-5	once	TGTGCCAGCAGCCAAGATGGAGGGAGAGGGAATCAGCCCCAGCATTTT	CASSQDGGRGNQPQHF
TRBV6-5	TRBD1	TRBJ1-2	NA	TGTGCCAGCCGACAGGGGGACGGCTATGGCTACACCTTC	CASRQGDGYGYTF
TRBV6-1	TRBD1	TRBJ1-3	many	TGTGCCAGCAGTGAGCTCAGGGGGCAATTTGGAAACACCATATATTTT	CASSELRGQFGNTIYF
TRBV3-1/TRBV3-2	NA	TRBJ2-4	once	TGTGCCAGCAGCCAAGACTCCGGTGGGGGGAACATTCAGTACTTC	CASSQDSGGGNIQYF
TRBV9	NA	TRBJ2-7	few	TGTGCCAGCAGCGTAGCAGGGGACCCCTACGAGCAGTACTTC	CASSVAGDPYEQYF
TRBV5-1	NA	TRBJ2-7	NA	TGCGCCAGCAGCTTGCGAGTCAACTCCTACGAGCAGTACTTC	CASSLRVNSYEQYF
TRBV6-2/TRBV6-3	NA	TRBJ2-7	NA	TGTGCCAGCAGCAACAGCTACGAGCAGTACTTC	CASSNSYEQYF
TRBV11-2	NA	TRBJ1-1	NA	TGTGCCAGCAGCTTAAGGGGGGGCCACGATTTCTTT	CASSLRGGHDFF
TRBV4-2	NA	TRBJ1-1	NA	TGTGCCAGCAGCCAACAGGGAGGACCTGAAGCTTTCTTT	CASSQQGGPEAFF
TRBV29-1	TRBD1	TRBJ2-7	NA	TGCAGCGTCGGACAGGGAAATGGAGGCGAGCAGTACTTC	CSVGQGNGGEQYF
TRBV5-4	TRBD1	TRBJ1-1	NA	TGTGCCAGCAGCTTGGCGGACAGGGAGACTGAAGCTTTCTTT	CASSLADRETEAFF
TRBV30	NA	TRBJ1-1	NA	TGTGCCTGGAGTGACCGGGACGGGGAGGGTGGTGAAGCTTTCTTT	CAWSDRDGEGGEAFF
TRBV19	TRBD2	TRBJ2-1	NA	TGTGCCAGTACCCCGGGACTACAGTACAATGAGCAGTTCTTC	CASTPGLQYNEQFF
TRBV7-2	NA	TRBJ1-6	NA	TGTGCCAGCAGCTTACGCAAACAGGGCCTTAGTTCACCCCTCCACTTT	CASSLRKQGLSSPLHF
TRBV5-4	TRBD2	TRBJ2-1	NA	TGTGCCAGCAGCCCGCAGCGGGGGGGCCCCAATGAGCAGTTCTTC	CASSPQRGGPNEQFF
TRBV21-1	NA	TRBJ2-1	NA	TGTGCCAGCAGCAACACAGGGGACTCCTACAATGAGCAGTTCTTC	CASSNTGDSYNEQFF
TRBV7-2	NA	TRBJ1-6	NA	TGTGCCAGCAGCTTGGCAGGGTATAATTCACCCCTCCACTTT	CASSLAGYNSPLHF
TRBV12-3/TRBV12-4	NA	TRBJ2-5	NA	TGTGCCAGCAGTTTAACTATAGAGACCCAGTACTTC	CASSLTIETQYF
TRBV3-1/TRBV3-2	NA	TRBJ1-2	NA	TGTGCCAGCAGCCCGCGGGTCTACTATGGCTACACCTTC	CASSPRVYYGYTF
TRBV20-1	NA	TRBJ2-3	NA	TGCAGTGCCATACAGGCTACGCAGTATTTT	CSAIQATQYF
TRBV6-6	NA	TRBJ1-1	few	TGTGCCAGCAGGGGCAGGGGAAGCGGTGAAGCTTTCTTT	CASRGRGSGEAFF
TRBV5-1	NA	TRBJ1-1	NA	TGCGCCAGCAGCTTCCAGGGGTTATCAGGGACTGAAGCTTTCTTT	CASSFQGLSGTEAFF
TRBV30	TRBD2	TRBJ2-1	NA	TGTGCCTGCAAGCGACTAGCGGGGTCCTACAATGAGCAGTTCTTC	CACKRLAGSYNEQFF
TRBV6-5	TRBD1	TRBJ1-4	NA	TGTGCCAGCGGGACAGATTTTGAAAAACTGTTTTTT	CASGTDFEKLFF
TRBV7-2	NA	TRBJ1-2	NA	TGTGCCAGCAGCTCACAGGGAGCTGACTATGGCTACACCTTC	CASSSQGADYGYTF
TRBV12-3/TRBV12-4	NA	TRBJ1-1	NA	TGTGCCAGCGTCCAGAACACTGAAGCTTTCTTT	CASVQNTEAFF
TRBV7-8	NA	TRBJ1-1	NA	TGTGCCAGCAGCTTAGGCCAGGGGAACACTGAAGCTTTCTTT	CASSLGQGNTEAFF
TRBV12-5	TRBD1	TRBJ2-3	NA	TGTGCTAGCAAGACCGCAACAGGGGGGTCGCAGTATTTT	CASKTATGGSQYF
TRBV6-6	TRBD2	TRBJ2-7	once	TGTGCCAGCAGTCCCCTCCCCTTCCAGCGGGGGTTCGGGGAGCAGTACTTC	CASSPLPFQRGFGEQYF
TRBV7-9	TRBD1	TRBJ1-2	NA	TGTGCCAGCAGCTCGACAGGGGGTGGCTACACCTTC	CASSSTGGGYTF